This TCR beta chain derives from a study of response to subunit inactivated influenza vaccine. TCRdb re-analysed the RT-PCR reads in MiXCR, keeping a single row per CDR3 protein. Here the sample spans 170,000 or so distinct CDR3 sequences, over 8.5% being singletons. This clonotype was obtained from a man between 50 and 69 years old who received an inactivated influenza vaccine. The sequenced sample was CD8+ T cells sorted from PBMCs, obtained 23 to 25 months after vaccination.

CDR3 protein: CASSQGQGATTEAFF. CDR3 bases: TGCGCCAGCAGCCAAGGACAGGGGGCAACCACTGAAGCTTTCTTT. V and J are TRBV4-1 and TRBJ1-1, with TRBD1 identical over 10 bases. CDR3 length equals 15 residues. Germline V gene lookup returns CDR1 MGHRA and CDR2 YSYEKL. V shed 1 base and J 4 bases; nucleotides not matched to a gene: 3.